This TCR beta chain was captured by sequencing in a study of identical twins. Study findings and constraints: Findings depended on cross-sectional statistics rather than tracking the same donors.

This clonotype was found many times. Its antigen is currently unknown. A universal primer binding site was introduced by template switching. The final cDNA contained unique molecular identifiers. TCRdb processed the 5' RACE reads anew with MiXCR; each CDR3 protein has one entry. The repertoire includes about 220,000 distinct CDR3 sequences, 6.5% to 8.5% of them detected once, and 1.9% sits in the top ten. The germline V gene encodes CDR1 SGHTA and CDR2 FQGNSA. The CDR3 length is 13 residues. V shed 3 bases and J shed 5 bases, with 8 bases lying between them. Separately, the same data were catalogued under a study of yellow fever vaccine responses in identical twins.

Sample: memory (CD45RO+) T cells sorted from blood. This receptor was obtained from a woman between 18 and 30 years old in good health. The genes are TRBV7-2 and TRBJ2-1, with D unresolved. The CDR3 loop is CASSFKRNNEQFF. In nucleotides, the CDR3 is TGTGCCAGCAGCTTCAAGCGAAACAATGAGCAGTTCTTC.